Included here is one TCR beta chain sequence, with context. CDR1 and CDR2 from the germline V gene are SNHLY and FYNNEI. V was shortened by 6 bases and J by 6 bases, with 17 bases between the two germline ends. The CDR3 has 15 amino acids. The table came from immunoSEQ multiplex PCR; TCRdb's copy has only in-frame clones and leaves some out. The profile shows more than 2 million clones, approximately 94% of them singletons. This record comes from a study of shared clonotypes between healthy human individuals. Each of the donors was a healthy adult who was HIV-negative and had not had a recent acute infection or vaccination.

The chain joins TRBV2 to TRBJ2-2; D might be TRBD1 (5 bases). The sequence came from a young man in good health. Sequenced sample: naive CD4+ T cells sorted from blood. Subset of the sample: CD45RA+ positively selected. The CDR3 region has the DNA TGTGCCAGCAGCGGTCGACAGCTCACACCCGGGGAGCTGTTTTTT. As protein: CASSGRQLTPGELFF.